The rows below give T cell receptor beta chains drawn from one sample of a study of blood T cell repertoires in COVID-19. Using immunoSEQ multiplex PCR, the repertoire was profiled, and TCRdb retains in-frame clones only, with some absent. The table records a few hundred thousand clones, roughly 86% of them present only once. Sequenced sample: peripheral blood. These receptors originate from a woman between 55 and 75 years old with COVID-19, enrolled during active disease. CDR3s include the opening cysteine and the closing phenylalanine or tryptophan. D genes are given only for firm matches. Clone size is not always given. Where it is, it says once, few, many or a class for expanded clones.

>TRBV7-2|NA|TRBJ1-6|NA
CASSLAGDNSPLHF
TGTGCCAGCAGCTTAGCCGGGGACAACTCACCCCTCCACTTT
>TRBV28|NA|TRBJ1-1|NA
CASSSGVTEAFF
TGTGCCAGCAGTTCAGGGGTAACTGAAGCTTTCTTT
>TRBV27|NA|TRBJ1-4|NA
CASSRTFSNEKLFF
TGTGCCAGCAGTAGGACATTCTCGAATGAAAAACTGTTTTTT
>TRBV30|NA|TRBJ1-3|NA
CAWQGSGNTIYF
TGTGCCTGGCAGGGTTCTGGAAACACCATATATTTT
>TRBV15|NA|TRBJ1-5|TRBD1
CATSRGNQGVDNQPQHF
TGTGCCACCAGCAGAGGGAATCAGGGGGTAGACAATCAGCCCCAGCATTTT
>TRBV9|NA|TRBJ2-3|NA
CASSLRTTPTDTQYF
TGTGCCAGCAGCCTCCGGACTACGCCCACAGATACGCAGTATTTT
>TRBV11-2|NA|TRBJ2-7|NA
CASSLERPYEQYF
TGTGCCAGCAGCTTAGAGAGGCCTTACGAGCAGTACTTC
>TRBV7-2|NA|TRBJ2-1|NA
CASSFRASGFGSNEQFF
TGTGCCAGCAGCTTCCGGGCGAGCGGATTTGGAAGCAATGAGCAGTTCTTC
>TRBV6-6|NA|TRBJ1-5|TRBD1
CASSLGQGLGNQPQHF
TGTGCCAGCAGTCTCGGACAGGGTTTGGGCAATCAGCCCCAGCATTTT
>TRBV14|NA|TRBJ1-3|NA
CASSQGAAGNTIYF
TGTGCCAGCAGCCAAGGAGCGGCTGGAAACACCATATATTTT
>TRBV19|NA|TRBJ1-2|TRBD1
CASRKDTGAGYTF
TGTGCCAGTAGAAAAGATACAGGGGCTGGCTACACCTTC
>TRBV30|NA|TRBJ2-1|TRBD2
CAWSERTSGYNEQFF
TGTGCCTGGAGTGAGAGGACTAGCGGATACAATGAGCAGTTCTTC
>TRBV5-1|NA|TRBJ1-2|TRBD1
CASSTTEGAGGYTF
TGCGCCAGCAGCACGACAGAGGGGGCGGGTGGCTACACCTTC
>TRBV6-6|once|TRBJ2-2|NA
CASSYSRRLSTGELFF
TGTGCCAGCAGTTACTCGAGGAGGTTGTCCACCGGGGAGCTGTTTTTT
>TRBV15|NA|TRBJ2-5|NA
CATSRDYQETQYF
TGTGCCACCAGCAGAGACTATCAAGAGACCCAGTACTTC
>TRBV28|NA|TRBJ2-3|TRBD1
CASSPQTGSDTQYF
TGTGCCAGCAGTCCCCAGACAGGGTCAGATACGCAGTATTTT
>TRBV2|NA|TRBJ2-3|TRBD2
CASSDTSGNRDTQYF
TGTGCCAGCAGTGACACTAGCGGGAACAGAGATACGCAGTATTTT
>TRBV6-2/TRBV6-3|NA|TRBJ1-2|NA
CASSNGNYGYTF
TGTGCCAGCAGCAACGGGAACTATGGCTACACCTTC
>TRBV30|NA|TRBJ2-5|NA
CAWRWQGETQYF
TGTGCCTGGAGATGGCAGGGTGAGACCCAGTACTTC
>TRBV9|few|TRBJ2-7|TRBD2
CASSVGLGLAFGQYF
TGTGCCAGCAGCGTAGGACTGGGACTAGCCTTCGGGCAGTACTTC
>TRBV25-1|NA|TRBJ1-2|NA
CASSETGDYGYTF
TGTGCCAGCAGTGAAACGGGGGACTATGGCTACACCTTC
>TRBV7-2|few|TRBJ1-1|NA
CASSLVKAGWTEAFF
TGTGCCAGCAGCTTAGTGAAGGCAGGGTGGACTGAAGCTTTCTTT
>TRBV5-1|NA|TRBJ2-5|TRBD2
CASSRETSGTIETQYF
TGCGCCAGCAGTCGAGAGACTAGCGGAACTATAGAGACCCAGTACTTC
>TRBV27|NA|TRBJ1-2|TRBD1
CASSRTGVKANYGYTF
TGTGCCAGCAGTAGGACAGGGGTTAAAGCTAACTATGGCTACACCTTC
>TRBV7-3|NA|TRBJ2-7|NA
CASSLRGDGYEQYF
TGTGCCAGCAGCTTAAGGGGGGACGGATACGAGCAGTACTTC
>TRBV7-9|NA|TRBJ2-7|TRBD2
CASSITSGRFIHEQYF
TGTGCCAGCAGCATTACTAGCGGGAGATTCATCCACGAGCAGTACTTC
>TRBV28|NA|TRBJ2-7|NA
CASRNGRWGISSYEQYF
TGTGCCAGCAGAAACGGCAGGTGGGGCATAAGCTCCTACGAGCAGTACTTC
>TRBV15|NA|TRBJ1-2|TRBD1
CATSSATGDDNYGYTF
TGTGCCACCAGCAGTGCGACAGGGGATGATAACTATGGCTACACCTTC
>TRBV6-2/TRBV6-3|NA|TRBJ2-5|NA
CASSLKGVYQETQYF
TGTGCCAGCAGTTTAAAGGGGGTTTACCAAGAGACCCAGTACTTC
>TRBV29-1|NA|TRBJ1-2|TRBD1
CSVAPRQGANYGYTF
TGCAGCGTTGCTCCTCGACAGGGAGCTAACTATGGCTACACCTTC
>TRBV5-6|NA|TRBJ1-2|TRBD1
CASSPEFKGTGKTPYTF
TGTGCCAGCAGCCCGGAGTTTAAAGGGACAGGGAAAACTCCTTACACCTTC
>TRBV7-8|NA|TRBJ2-2|NA
CASSRRRVVTGELFF
TGTGCCAGCAGCAGACGCAGGGTGGTCACCGGGGAGCTGTTTTTT
>TRBV6-5|NA|TRBJ2-7|TRBD2
CASSYSGSGRAYEQYF
TGTGCCAGCAGTTACTCGGGTAGCGGGAGGGCCTACGAGCAGTACTTC
>TRBV11-2|NA|TRBJ2-5|TRBD2
CASSLGASGSYKTQYF
TGTGCCAGCAGCTTAGGGGCTAGCGGGAGTTATAAGACCCAGTACTTC
>TRBV9|NA|TRBJ1-6|NA
CASSGPGQGGSPLHF
TGTGCCAGCAGCGGACCGGGCCAGGGAGGGTCACCCCTCCACTTT
>TRBV6-5|NA|TRBJ2-7|NA
CARKHPGTSLYEQYF
TGTGCCAGAAAACATCCGGGAACTAGTCTCTACGAGCAGTACTTC
>TRBV6-2/TRBV6-3|NA|TRBJ2-7|NA
CASSHPSGSYEQYF
TGTGCCAGCAGTCACCCCTCGGGGAGCTACGAGCAGTACTTC
>TRBV28|NA|TRBJ2-7|TRBD2
CASRRLAGGEQYF
TGTGCCAGCAGGCGACTAGCGGGAGGCGAGCAGTACTTC
>TRBV11-3|NA|TRBJ2-1|TRBD2
CASSLRTSGTYNEQFF
TGTGCCAGCAGCCTAAGGACTAGCGGGACATACAATGAGCAGTTCTTC
>TRBV7-3|NA|TRBJ2-1|TRBD2
CASTPGASGATQFF
TGTGCCAGCACCCCAGGTGCTAGCGGGGCCACGCAGTTCTTC
>TRBV6-6|NA|TRBJ1-5|NA
CASSPPGGRNQPQHF
TGTGCCAGCAGCCCCCCAGGTGGGCGCAATCAGCCCCAGCATTTT